This T cell receptor (beta chain) was documented in a study of blood T cells in healthy people across ages. Whole-study results and caveats: Diversity estimates from one million T cells were considered underestimates. A roughly linear age-dependent decrease characterized TCR beta diversity per million T cells.

Note on this clonotype: Its antigen is not known.

Germline CDR1 and CDR2: MGHRA and YSYEKL. V lost 4 bases to trimming and J lost 6 bases, with 13 bases between them. This CDR3 contains 13 residues. Alongside a J-beta primer mix, a sample-barcoded 5' primer served in a second PCR lasting roughly 6 to 11 cycles. Each CDR3 protein is one row after TCRdb ran MiXCR on the 5' RACE reads. This sample carries roughly 1,800,000 distinct CDR3 sequences, roughly 49% of them seen once, and the ten largest clones take around 2.1%. This clonotype was sampled from a woman between 40 and 50 years old in good health. Sequenced sample: blood. This chain joins TRBV4-1 and TRBJ2-7; D possibly corresponds to TRBD2 (5 bases). For the CDR3, the DNA is TGCGCCAGCAGCCTCGAACGGGGTTCCGAGCAGTACTTC. Translation: CASSLERGSEQYF.